One sample yielded the 10 T cell receptor beta chains listed below, sequenced in a study of shared clonotypes between healthy human individuals. Only in-frame clones appear in the TCRdb table, and some are missing; sequencing was by immunoSEQ multiplex PCR. The sample lists 2,500,000 or so clones; 80% to 95% were seen once. The sequencing sample was made of naive CD4+ T cells from PBMCs. The subset here: CD45RA+ positively selected. The receptors were gathered from a man aged 18-30 years in good health. Some clones in this sample may be carry-over from other donors' samples.

The gene calls are TRBV6-5 and TRBJ1-4; no definite D call. The germline CDR1 and CDR2 sequences are MNHEY and SVGAGI. The CDR3 runs 14 residues. V shed 6 bases and J shed 8 bases, with 16 bases lying between them. CDR3 in amino acids: CASRNGRFGEKLFF. The CDR3 DNA reads as TGTGCCAGCAGAAACGGACGGTTTGGCGAAAAACTGTTTTTT.

This chain connects TRBV5-5 to TRBJ2-7, with a tentative D call TRBD2 (6 bases). This CDR3 region has 14 residues. Germline-derived CDR1 and CDR2 are SGHKS and YYEKEE (reference sequence). The germline V and J ends were trimmed by 0 bases and 0 bases, with 7 bases remaining between them. The CDR3: CASSLAGASYEQYF. CDR3 in DNA: TGTGCCAGCAGCTTGGCGGGAGCCTCCTACGAGCAGTACTTC.

CDR3 in DNA: TGTGCCAGCAGCCCACCGGGACTGCAAACGAATGAGCAGTTCTTC. Encoded protein: CASSPPGLQTNEQFF. The rearrangement uses TRBV7-3 and TRBJ2-1, with D perhaps TRBD2 (6 bases). The CDR3 extends over 15 amino acids. Trimming stripped 5 bases from V and 7 bases from J, with 18 bases between. Germline values: CDR1 SGHTA, CDR2 FQGTGA.

The V gene is TRBV19, the J gene TRBJ1-1; 7 bases are a match to TRBD1. CDR1 is LNHDA, CDR2 SQIVND, per germline (reference sequence). V lost 5 bases and J lost 4; bases outside the gene matches: 10. The CDR3 is made up of 15 amino acids. Here the CDR3 DNA reads TGTGCCAGTAGTTCTAATAGGGGGCTGGTCACTGAAGCTTTCTTT. Translated, it gives CASSSNRGLVTEAFF.

The V call is TRBV19, the J call TRBJ2-5; D may be TRBD1 or TRBD2 (5 bases each). Between the trimmed V and J ends, which lost 7 bases and 4 bases, there was a span of 13 bases. CDR1 LNHDA and CDR2 SQIVND come from the germline V gene (reference sequence). This CDR3 is built from 13 residues. The CDR3: CASTMGRGETQYF. CDR3 sequence (DNA): TGTGCCAGTACGATGGGACGCGGAGAGACCCAGTACTTC.

J is TRBJ1-2 and V is TRBV6-5, with 11 bases lining up with TRBD1. Unmatched junction bases numbered 7, after V lost 6 bases and J lost 7 bases. Germline lookup yields CDR1 MNHEY and CDR2 SVGAGI. The CDR3 loop spans 14 amino acids. The CDR3 spells CASSPGQGAFGYTF. The CDR3 DNA reads TGTGCCAGCAGCCCTGGACAGGGGGCTTTTGGCTACACCTTC.

V and J are TRBV19 and TRBJ1-3; D call uncertain. Looked up from germline, CDR1 is LNHDA and CDR2 is SQIVND (reference sequence). The CDR3 extends over 14 amino acids. V gave up 4 bases and J gave up 0 bases, with 7 bases separating them. The CDR3 sequence: CASSKPDSGNTIYF. The CDR3 region has the DNA TGTGCCAGTAGTAAACCGGACTCTGGAAACACCATATATTTT.

For this clone: The sample has other DNA sequences that encode this CDR3 too. The V and J genes are TRBV18 and TRBJ2-2; TRBD2 agrees at 10 bases. The CDR3 covers 16 residues. CDR1 and CDR2 from the germline V gene are KGHSH and LQKENI. Losses at the gene ends were 3 bases for V and 3 bases for J; bases not matched to a gene: 4. The CDR3 nucleotides read TGTGCCAGCTCACCCCCTGGACTAGCGGACACCGGGGAGCTGTTTTTT. This sequence encodes CASSPPGLADTGELFF. Full variable domain (remainder filled in from reference TRBV18 and TRBJ2-2): NAGVMQNPRHLVRRRGQEARLRCSPMKGHSHVYWYRQLPEEGLKFMVYLQKENIIDESGMPKERFSAEFPKEGPSILRIQQVVRGDSAAYFCASSPPGLADTGELFFGEGSRLTVL.

This chain uses TRBV2 with TRBJ2-3; a weak D match, TRBD2 (6 bases). The CDR3 contains 15 residues. Germline values: CDR1 SNHLY, CDR2 FYNNEI. V shed 4 bases and J shed 0 bases, with 11 bases lying between them. CDR3 DNA: TGTGCCAGCAGTGTAGCGGAATCTAGCACAGATACGCAGTATTTT. It translates to CASSVAESSTDTQYF.

This clone has only one observation. The chain carries TRBV7-8 and TRBJ2-7; 14 bases match TRBD2. After removal of 1 base from V and 1 base from J, the junction contained 3 bases not matched to a gene. From germline, CDR1 is SGHVS and CDR2 FQNEAQ. There are 17 residues in the CDR3. CDR3 bases: TGTGCCAGCAGCTTAGGGGGACTAGCGGGAGCATCCTACGAGCAGTACTTC. Protein: CASSLGGLAGASYEQYF.